The 4 T cell receptor beta chains given below trace back to one sample, sequenced in a study of CD8+ T cells in alopecia areata (dated by TCRdb to the late 2010s). The meaning of the sample's time point label: about four weeks on oral tofacitinib. The treatment or condition label, as the study defines it: oral pan-JAK inhibitor, 5-10 mg twice daily. The library was prepared using the immunoSEQ multiplex PCR assay. RNA was extracted from all samples and reverse transcribed into cDNA as template for TCR sequencing. Not all clones reach the TCRdb copy of this immuneACCESS table, which keeps in-frame sequences only. Checked studies attribute under half of the gap to unresolved V genes and leave the rest unexplained. The sample records under 150,000 clones, approximately 53% of which are singletons. The ten largest make up approximately 0.46% of the sample. The source was CD4+ T cells sorted from blood, collected at week 4, from a patient treated with tofacitinib. These receptors all come from a human donor with alopecia areata.

This clone showed up just a few times. The chain is built from TRBV9 and TRBJ2-5; 7 bases line up with TRBD1. The CDR3 covers 14 residues. The junction had 2 bases not matched to a gene; V was cut back by 2 bases and J by 1 base. The germline V gene has CDR1 SGDLS and CDR2 YYNGEE. CDR3 nucleotides: TGTGCCAGCAGCGTGGACAGGCGCCAAGAGACCCAGTACTTC. Its translation is CASSVDRRQETQYF.

The rearrangement links TRBV30 to TRBJ2-2, with 7 bases identical to TRBD2. Trimming cost V 2 bases and J 1 base; bases outside gene matches: 1. In germline, CDR1 is GTSNPN, CDR2 SVGIG (reference sequence). This CDR3 region has 14 residues. The CDR3 DNA follows: TGTGCCTGGAGTTTAGCGGGGAACACCGGGGAGCTGTTTTTT. Amino acids: CAWSLAGNTGELFF.

This clone was observed a few times. The chain employs TRBV14 and TRBJ2-2; D is unresolved. Trimming stripped 0 bases from V and 3 bases from J, with 5 bases between. This CDR3 has 14 amino acids. Germline loops: CDR1 SGHDN, CDR2 FVKESK. CDR3 amino acids: CASSQDWDTGELFF. The CDR3 DNA reads TGTGCCAGCAGCCAAGATTGGGACACCGGGGAGCTGTTTTTT. The full variable domain, its missing parts supplied by reference TRBV14 and TRBJ2-2, is EAGVTQFPSHSVIEKGQTVTLRCDPISGHDNLYWYRRVMGKEIKFLLHFVKESKQDESGMPNNRFLAERTGGTYSTLKVQPAELEDSGVYFCASSQDWDTGELFFGEGSRLTVL.

The chain is built from TRBV7-9 and TRBJ1-1; 8 bases agree with TRBD1. The CDR3 length is 12 residues. CDR1 SEHNR and CDR2 FQNEAQ come from the germline V gene (reference sequence). Trimming took 5 bases from V and 11 from J; bases not matched to a gene: 7. The CDR3, as DNA: TGTGCCAGCAGCGCGAGACAGGGGCCGGCTTTCTTT. This codes for CASSARQGPAFF.